This T cell receptor beta chain was sequenced during a study of regulatory T cells in long-lasting Graves disease. Time point given: newly diagnosed GD, antithyroid drugs for less than 3 months. Extracted RNA from PBMCs served as the source of the TCR library. As collected, the peripheral blood samples measured 7.5 to 9 milliliters each and went into EDTA tubes. Building of the TCR beta libraries involved iRepertoire HTBI primers and Arm-PCR of CDR3 regions. TCRdb analysed the multiplex PCR reads with MiXCR anew, one entry per CDR3 protein. The profile covers roughly 410,000 distinct CDR3 sequences, with 15% appearing a single time and roughly 8% taken by the ten largest. Whole-study results and caveats: The number of shared public clonotypes was higher in persistent patients (approximately 2,600) than new patients (about 910).

CDR3 size: 17 residues. V dropped 2 bases and J dropped 1 base, with 15 bases sitting between them. The germline gives CDR1 MNHNS, CDR2 SASEGT. In this sample, this clonotype turned up many times. What it binds is unknown. These data also formed part of another study, on T cells in Graves' hyperthyroidism and ophthalmopathy.

The chain has TRBV6-1 and TRBJ1-5; tentative D call: TRBD1 (6 bases). Material: peripheral blood mononuclear cells (PBMCs), obtained at new diagnosis, from a patient treated with antithyroid drugs. This receptor was obtained from a woman aged 35 to 49 with Graves disease. Here the CDR3 DNA reads TGTGCCAGCAGTGAACTGTCCTGGCAGGGGAGCAATCAGCCCCAGCATTTT. Translation: CASSELSWQGSNQPQHF.